Listed here is a single TCR beta chain. The sample comes from a study of blood T cell repertoires in COVID-19. Cohort assignment relied on participant-reported clinical history. Clones were sequenced by immunoSEQ multiplex PCR, and TCRdb holds only the in-frame ones, with some missing. Of 250,000 to 300,000 clones in the sample, around 93% were seen once. Looked up from germline, CDR1 is SGDLS and CDR2 is YYNGEE. The CDR3 has 14 amino acids. Trimming stripped 0 bases from V and 5 bases from J, with 9 bases between. The receptor was isolated from a human donor in a cohort exposed to, infected with or recovered from COVID-19 (not recorded which). The donor label of this sample is uncertain. The source material was PBMCs or T cells enriched from blood (not recorded which). The chain is built from TRBV9 and TRBJ2-1; D gene unclear. The CDR3 DNA is TGTGCCAGCAGCGTAGTCACCTCAGACAATGAGCAGTTCTTC. The encoded protein is CASSVVTSDNEQFF. Using reference TRBV9 and TRBJ2-1 for the parts outside the CDR3, the full variable domain is DSGVTQTPKHLITATGQRVTLRCSPRSGDLSVYWYQQSLDQGLQFLIQYYNGEERAKGNILERFSAQQFPDLHSELNLSSLELGDSALYFCASSVVTSDNEQFFGPGTRLTVL.